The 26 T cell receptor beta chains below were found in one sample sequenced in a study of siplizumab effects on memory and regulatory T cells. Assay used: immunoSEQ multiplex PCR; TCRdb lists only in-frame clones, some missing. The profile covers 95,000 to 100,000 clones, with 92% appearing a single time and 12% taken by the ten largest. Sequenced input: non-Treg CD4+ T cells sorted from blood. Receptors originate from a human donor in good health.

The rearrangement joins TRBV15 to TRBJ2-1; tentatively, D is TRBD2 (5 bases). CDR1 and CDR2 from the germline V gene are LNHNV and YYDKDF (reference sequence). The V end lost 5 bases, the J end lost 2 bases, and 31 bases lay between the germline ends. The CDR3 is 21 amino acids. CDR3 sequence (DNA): TGTGCCACCAGCTCAACCACTAGGACTCAAATCCTAGACCCCACCTACAATGAGCAGTTCTTC. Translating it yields CATSSTTRTQILDPTYNEQFF.

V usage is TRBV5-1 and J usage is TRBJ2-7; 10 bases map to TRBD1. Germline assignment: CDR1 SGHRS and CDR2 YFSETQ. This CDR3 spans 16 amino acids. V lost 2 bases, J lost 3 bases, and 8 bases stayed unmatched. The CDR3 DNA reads TGCGCCAGCAGCTTATCAGGACAGGGGGTCGGCTACGAGCAGTACTTC. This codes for CASSLSGQGVGYEQYF.

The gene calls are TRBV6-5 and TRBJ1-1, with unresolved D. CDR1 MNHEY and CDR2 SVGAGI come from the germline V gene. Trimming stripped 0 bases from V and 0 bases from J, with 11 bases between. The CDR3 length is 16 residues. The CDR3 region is CASSYSGLSMNTEAFF. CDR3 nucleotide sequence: TGTGCCAGCAGTTACTCGGGGTTGAGTATGAACACTGAAGCTTTCTTT.

CDR3 nucleotides: TGTGCCAGCAGCCAGGCAGGCGGCAATCAGCCCCAGCATTTT. This gives the protein CASSQAGGNQPQHF. The chain employs TRBV6-1 and TRBJ1-5; unclear D gene. This CDR3 has 14 residues. V was cut by 6 bases and J by 2 bases, with 11 bases left in between. Germline CDR1 reads MNHNS; CDR2 reads SASEGT.

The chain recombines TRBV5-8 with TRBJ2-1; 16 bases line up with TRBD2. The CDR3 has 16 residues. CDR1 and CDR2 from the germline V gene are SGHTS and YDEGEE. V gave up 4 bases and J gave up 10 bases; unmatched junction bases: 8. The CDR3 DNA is TGTGCCAGCAGCGAGGGACTAGCGGGAGGGCCCTCGGAGCAGTTCTTC. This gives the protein CASSEGLAGGPSEQFF.

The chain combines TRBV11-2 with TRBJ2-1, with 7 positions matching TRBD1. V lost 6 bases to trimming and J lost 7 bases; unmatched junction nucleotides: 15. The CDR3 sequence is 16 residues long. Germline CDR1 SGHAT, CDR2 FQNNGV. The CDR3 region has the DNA TGTGCCAGCAGGCTTATAAAGACAGGGTCTACGAATGAGCAGTTCTTC. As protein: CASRLIKTGSTNEQFF.

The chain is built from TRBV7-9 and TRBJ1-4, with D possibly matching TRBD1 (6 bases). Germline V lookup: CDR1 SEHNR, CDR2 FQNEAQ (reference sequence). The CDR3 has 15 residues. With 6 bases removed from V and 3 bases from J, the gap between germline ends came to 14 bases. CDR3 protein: CASRNRDAANEKLFF. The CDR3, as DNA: TGTGCCAGCAGAAACAGGGACGCAGCTAATGAAAAACTGTTTTTT.

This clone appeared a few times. The CDR3 is CASRRKGQGVGEQYF. CDR3 nucleotides: TGTGCCAGCAGACGCAAGGGACAGGGGGTGGGCGAGCAGTACTTC. The rearrangement uses TRBV6-5 and TRBJ2-7; 11 bases map to TRBD1. Germline loops: CDR1 MNHEY, CDR2 SVGAGI. The trim removed 6 bases at V and 6 bases at J, leaving 10 bases unmatched. The CDR3 length is 15 residues.

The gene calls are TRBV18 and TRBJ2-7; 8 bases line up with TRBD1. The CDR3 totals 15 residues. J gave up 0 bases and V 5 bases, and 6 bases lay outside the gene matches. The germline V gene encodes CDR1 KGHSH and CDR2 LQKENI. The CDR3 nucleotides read TGTGCCAGCTCAGACCGGGACAGGAGCTCCTACGAGCAGTACTTC. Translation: CASSDRDRSSYEQYF.

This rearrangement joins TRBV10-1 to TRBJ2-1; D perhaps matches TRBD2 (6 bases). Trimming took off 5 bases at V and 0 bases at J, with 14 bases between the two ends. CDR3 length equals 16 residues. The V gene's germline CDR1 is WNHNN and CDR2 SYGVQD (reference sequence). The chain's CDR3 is CASSPWEVLSYNEQFF. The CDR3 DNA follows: TGCGCCAGCAGTCCCTGGGAGGTTCTCTCCTACAATGAGCAGTTCTTC.

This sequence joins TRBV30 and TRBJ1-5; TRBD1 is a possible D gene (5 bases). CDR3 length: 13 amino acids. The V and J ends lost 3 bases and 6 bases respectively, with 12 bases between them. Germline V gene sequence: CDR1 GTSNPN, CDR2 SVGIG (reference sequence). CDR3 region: CAWSGTGSQPQHF. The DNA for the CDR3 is TGTGCCTGGAGCGGGACCGGTAGTCAGCCCCAGCATTTT. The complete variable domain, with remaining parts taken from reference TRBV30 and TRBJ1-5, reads SQTIHQWPATLVQPVGSPLSLECTVEGTSNPNLYWYRQAAGRGLQLLFYSVGIGQISSEVPQNLSASRPQDRQFILSSKKLLLSDSGFYLCAWSGTGSQPQHFGDGTRLSIL.

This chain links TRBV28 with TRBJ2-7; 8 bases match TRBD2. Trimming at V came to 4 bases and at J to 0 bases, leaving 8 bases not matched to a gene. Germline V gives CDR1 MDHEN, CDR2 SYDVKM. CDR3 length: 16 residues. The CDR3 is CASSSPRGGYSYEQYF. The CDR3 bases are TGTGCCAGCAGTTCCCCCCGGGGGGGATACTCCTACGAGCAGTACTTC.

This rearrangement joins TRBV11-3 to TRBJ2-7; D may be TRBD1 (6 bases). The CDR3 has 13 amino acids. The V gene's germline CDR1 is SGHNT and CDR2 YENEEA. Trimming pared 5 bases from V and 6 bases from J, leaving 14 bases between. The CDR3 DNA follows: TGTGCCAGCAGCCGGGACACCCACGGCGAGCAGTACTTC. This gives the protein CASSRDTHGEQYF. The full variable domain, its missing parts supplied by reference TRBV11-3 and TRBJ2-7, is EAGVVQSPRYKIIEKKQPVAFWCNPISGHNTLYWYLQNLGQGPELLIRYENEEAVDDSQLPKDRFSAERLKGVDSTLKIQPAELGDSAVYLCASSRDTHGEQYFGPGTRLTVT.

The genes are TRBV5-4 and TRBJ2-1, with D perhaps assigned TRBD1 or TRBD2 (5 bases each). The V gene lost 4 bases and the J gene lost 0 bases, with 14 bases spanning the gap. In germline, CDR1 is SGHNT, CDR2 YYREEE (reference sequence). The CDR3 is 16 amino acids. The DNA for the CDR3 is TGTGCCAGCAGCCGGACTGGAAGGGGCTCCTACAATGAGCAGTTCTTC. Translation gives CASSRTGRGSYNEQFF.

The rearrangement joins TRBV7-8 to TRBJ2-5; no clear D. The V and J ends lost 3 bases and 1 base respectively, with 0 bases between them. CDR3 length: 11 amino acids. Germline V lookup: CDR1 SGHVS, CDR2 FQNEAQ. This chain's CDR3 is CASSFQETQYF. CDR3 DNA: TGTGCCAGCAGCTTCCAAGAGACCCAGTACTTC.

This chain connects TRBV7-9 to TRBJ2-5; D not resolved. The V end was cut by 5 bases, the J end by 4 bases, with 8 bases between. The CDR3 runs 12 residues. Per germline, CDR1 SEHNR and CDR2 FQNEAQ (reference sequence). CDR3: CASSERRETQYF. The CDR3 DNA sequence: TGTGCCAGCAGCGAACGGAGAGAGACCCAGTACTTC.

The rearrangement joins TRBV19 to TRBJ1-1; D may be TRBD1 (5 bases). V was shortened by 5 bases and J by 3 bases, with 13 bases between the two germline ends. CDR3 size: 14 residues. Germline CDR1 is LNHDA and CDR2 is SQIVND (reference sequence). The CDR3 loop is CASSYKPRDTEAFF. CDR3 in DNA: TGTGCCAGTAGTTACAAACCCAGGGACACTGAAGCTTTCTTT.

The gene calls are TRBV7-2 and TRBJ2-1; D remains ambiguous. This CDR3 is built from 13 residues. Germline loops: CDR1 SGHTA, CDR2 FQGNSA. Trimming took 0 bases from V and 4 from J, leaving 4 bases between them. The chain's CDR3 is CASSLARYNEQFF. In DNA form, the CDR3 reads TGTGCCAGCAGCTTAGCACGGTACAATGAGCAGTTCTTC.

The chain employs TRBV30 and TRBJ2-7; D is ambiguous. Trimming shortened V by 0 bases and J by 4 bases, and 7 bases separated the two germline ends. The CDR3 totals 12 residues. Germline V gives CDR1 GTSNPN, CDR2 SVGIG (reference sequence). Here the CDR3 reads CAWSVNRYEQYF. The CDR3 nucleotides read TGTGCCTGGAGTGTAAATCGATACGAGCAGTACTTC.

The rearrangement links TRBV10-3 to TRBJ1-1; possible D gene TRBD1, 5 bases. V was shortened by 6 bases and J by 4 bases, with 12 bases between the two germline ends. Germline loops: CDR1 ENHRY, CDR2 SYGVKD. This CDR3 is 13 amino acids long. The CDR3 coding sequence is TGTGCCATCAGACGGGACGAGGGCACTGAAGCTTTCTTT. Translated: CAIRRDEGTEAFF.

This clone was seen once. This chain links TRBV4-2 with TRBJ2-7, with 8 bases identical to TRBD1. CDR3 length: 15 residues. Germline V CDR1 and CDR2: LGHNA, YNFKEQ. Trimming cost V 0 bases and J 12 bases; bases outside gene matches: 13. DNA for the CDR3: TGTGCCAGCAGCCAAGACCGGGACAGGACCTCCCGGCTGTACTTC. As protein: CASSQDRDRTSRLYF.

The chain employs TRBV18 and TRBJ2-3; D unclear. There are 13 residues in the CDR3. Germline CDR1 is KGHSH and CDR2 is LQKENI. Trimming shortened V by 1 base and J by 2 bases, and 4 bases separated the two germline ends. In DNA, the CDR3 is TGTGCCAGCTCACCACAGCTCACAGATACGCAGTATTTT. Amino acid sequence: CASSPQLTDTQYF.

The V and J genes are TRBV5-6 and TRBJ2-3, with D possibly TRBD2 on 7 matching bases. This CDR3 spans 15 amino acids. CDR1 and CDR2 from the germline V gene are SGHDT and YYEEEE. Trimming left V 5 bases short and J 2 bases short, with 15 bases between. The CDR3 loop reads CASRGGRSFTDTQYF. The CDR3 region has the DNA TGTGCCAGCAGGGGGGGGCGGAGTTTCACAGATACGCAGTATTTT.

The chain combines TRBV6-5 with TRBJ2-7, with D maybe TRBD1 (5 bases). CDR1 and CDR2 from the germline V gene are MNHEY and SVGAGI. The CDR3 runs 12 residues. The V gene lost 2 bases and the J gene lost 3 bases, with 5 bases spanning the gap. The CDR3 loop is CASSYDSYEQYF. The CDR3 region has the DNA TGTGCCAGCAGTTACGACAGCTACGAGCAGTACTTC.

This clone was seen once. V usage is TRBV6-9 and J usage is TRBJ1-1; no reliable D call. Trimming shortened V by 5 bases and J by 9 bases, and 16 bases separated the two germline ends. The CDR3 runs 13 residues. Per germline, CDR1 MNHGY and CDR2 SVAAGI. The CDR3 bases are TGTGCCAGCAGTCCTAAGACTCGAAGACAAGCTTTCTTT. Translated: CASSPKTRRQAFF.

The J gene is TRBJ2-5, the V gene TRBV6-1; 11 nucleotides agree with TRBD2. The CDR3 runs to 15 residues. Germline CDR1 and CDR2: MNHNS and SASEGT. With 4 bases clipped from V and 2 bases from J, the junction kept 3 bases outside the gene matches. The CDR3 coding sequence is TGTGCCAGCAGTGCGACTAGCGGGACGCAAGAGACCCAGTACTTC. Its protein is CASSATSGTQETQYF.